The source of this T cell receptor (beta chain) is a study of beta chain features in type 1 diabetes. Study conclusions and caveats: In all four CD4+ subsets, TCRB CDR3 length was significantly, moderately reduced in type 1 diabetes.

There are 16 residues in the CDR3. From germline, CDR1 is SGHDT and CDR2 YYEEEE. Trimming stripped 1 base from V and 1 base from J, with 14 bases between. All of the isolated RNA was reverse transcribed, so expressed TCRB transcripts were sequenced. TCRdb's copy holds only in-frame clones and misses some; the assay was immunoSEQ multiplex PCR. The profile shows 300,000 to 350,000 clones, approximately 9.9% of them singletons. This clone was observed a handful of times. Its antigen is currently unknown. The sequenced sample consisted of central memory CD4+ T cells from blood. The TCR sequence derives from a man younger than 40 with type 1 diabetes. V gene TRBV5-6 combines with J gene TRBJ1-1; no reliable D call. CDR3 in DNA: TGTGCCAGCAGCTTGTGGCGGAGGCATGAGAACACTGAAGCTTTCTTT. As protein: CASSLWRRHENTEAFF.